A selection of T cell receptor beta chains follows, all from one sample in a study of blood T cells in healthy people across ages. TCRdb reprocessed the 5' RACE reads with MiXCR, giving one entry per CDR3 protein. The table records approximately 800,000 distinct CDR3 sequences, less than 70% of them present only once. Sequenced material: blood. These receptors were collected from a man older than 75 in good health. Both conserved end residues are part of each CDR3. The D gene is left open where the match is weak. A clone size is listed for some rows: how often the clone was seen (once, few, many), or a class if it is expanded.

v_gene	abundance	j_gene	d_gene	CDR3aa	CDR3nt
TRBV6-2/TRBV6-3	NA	TRBJ2-4	NA	CASRIGGVAKNIQYF	TGTGCCAGCCGTATTGGGGGCGTAGCCAAAAACATTCAGTACTTC
TRBV6-5	once	TRBJ1-6	NA	CASSGTHDSPLHF	TGTGCCAGCAGCGGGACCCATGATTCACCCCTCCACTTT
TRBV11-2	NA	TRBJ2-7	NA	CASSFSKSSYNEQYF	TGTGCCAGCAGCTTTAGTAAGAGCTCCTACAATGAGCAGTACTTC
TRBV20-1	once	TRBJ2-1	NA	CSARGPVGRPGTYNEQFF	TGCAGTGCTAGGGGCCCCGTGGGCCGCCCGGGCACCTACAATGAGCAGTTCTTC
TRBV25-1	NA	TRBJ1-2	NA	CASSEVMAADGYTF	TGTGCCAGCAGTGAAGTCATGGCGGCGGATGGCTACACCTTC
TRBV6-5	NA	TRBJ2-7	TRBD2	CASSYVAGANEQYF	TGTGCCAGCAGTTATGTAGCGGGAGCCAACGAGCAGTACTTC
TRBV7-2	NA	TRBJ1-1	NA	CASSLWQGNTEAFF	TGTGCCAGCAGCTTATGGCAGGGAAACACTGAAGCTTTCTTT
TRBV2	NA	TRBJ1-5	TRBD1	CASSPDRGQPQHF	TGTGCCAGCAGTCCCGACAGGGGCCAGCCCCAGCATTTT
TRBV2	NA	TRBJ1-4	NA	CASKKGGPNEKLFF	TGTGCCAGCAAGAAAGGAGGACCTAATGAAAAACTGTTTTTT
TRBV3-1	few	TRBJ2-5	TRBD2	CASSQGRTGGPSETQYF	TGTGCCAGCAGCCAAGGTCGAACGGGAGGGCCCTCGGAGACCCAGTACTTC
TRBV11-2	NA	TRBJ1-5	TRBD1	CASSPGQGNGNQPQHF	TGTGCCAGCAGCCCGGGACAGGGGAACGGCAATCAGCCCCAGCATTTT
TRBV20-1	NA	TRBJ2-1	TRBD2	CSASPASGRGYNEQFF	TGCAGTGCTAGCCCTGCTAGCGGGAGGGGGTACAATGAGCAGTTCTTC
TRBV6-2/TRBV6-3	few	TRBJ2-5	TRBD2	CASSSIIAGGETQYF	TGTGCCAGCAGTTCGATAATAGCGGGAGGAGAGACCCAGTACTTC
TRBV9	many	TRBJ2-1	NA	CASSPGGNEQFF	TGTGCCAGCAGTCCTGGTGGCAATGAGCAGTTCTTC
TRBV7-2	few	TRBJ1-2	TRBD1	CASTQGQMNYGYTF	TGTGCCAGCACCCAGGGACAGATGAACTATGGCTACACCTTC
TRBV6-6	NA	TRBJ2-3	NA	CASSYPGRGGRTDTQYF	TGTGCCAGCAGTTACCCGGGTAGGGGGGGACGCACAGATACGCAGTATTTT
TRBV4-2	few	TRBJ2-4	TRBD1	CASSQGSGGSKNIQYF	TGTGCCAGCAGCCAAGGTTCAGGGGGCTCCAAAAACATTCAGTACTTC
TRBV28	NA	TRBJ2-4	TRBD1	CASSIMGQGWDEQYF	TGTGCCAGCAGCATTATGGGACAGGGCTGGGATGAGCAGTACTTC
TRBV2	NA	TRBJ2-3	NA	CASSDRGTAHRYAYF	TGTGCCAGCAGTGACCGAGGGACTGCACACAGATACGCGTATTTT
TRBV29-1	few	TRBJ1-6	NA	CSAQTDYNSPLHF	TGCAGCGCTCAGACCGATTATAATTCACCCCTCCACTTT
TRBV5-1	NA	TRBJ1-4	NA	CASSTQGSKNEKLFF	TGCGCCAGCAGTACCCAGGGGTCGAAGAATGAAAAACTGTTTTTT
TRBV20-1	NA	TRBJ2-5	NA	CSARSGERTQYF	TGCAGTGCTAGATCGGGGGAGCGGACCCAGTACTTC
TRBV20-1	few	TRBJ2-5	NA	CSAKGVRQETQYF	TGCAGTGCTAAAGGGGTGAGACAAGAGACCCAGTACTTC
TRBV5-1	NA	TRBJ2-7	TRBD1	CASSIQGAQYYEQYF	TGCGCCAGCAGCATACAGGGGGCGCAATACTACGAGCAGTACTTC
TRBV6-5	few	TRBJ2-7	TRBD1	CASSYGTGTYEQYF	TGTGCCAGCAGTTACGGGACAGGGACTTACGAGCAGTACTTC
TRBV29-1	NA	TRBJ2-5	NA	CSVVRTPNEQYF	TGCAGCGTTGTTAGGACTCCGAATGAGCAGTACTTC
TRBV18	NA	TRBJ1-5	NA	CASSQGLAQPQHF	TGTGCCAGCTCCCAAGGGTTGGCTCAGCCCCAGCATTTT
TRBV3-1	few	TRBJ2-6	NA	CASSQQRGSGANVLTF	TGTGCCAGCAGCCAACAGAGGGGGTCTGGGGCCAACGTCCTGACTTTC
TRBV20-1	few	TRBJ2-5	TRBD2	CSAPLAGVGNEQYF	TGCAGTGCTCCTCTAGCGGGAGTCGGGAATGAGCAGTACTTC
TRBV28	few	TRBJ2-7	TRBD2	CASSSRTSGRARVYEQYF	TGTGCCAGCAGTTCACGGACTAGCGGGAGGGCCAGAGTGTACGAGCAGTACTTC
TRBV28	NA	TRBJ2-3	NA	CASSQGFTGHRYAYF	TGTGCCAGCAGTCAAGGTTTTACGGGGCACAGATACGCGTATTTT
TRBV18	NA	TRBJ1-2	TRBD1	CASSPPGQGVVNYGYTF	TGTGCCAGCTCGCCTCCGGGACAGGGGGTCGTCAACTATGGCTACACCTTC
TRBV6-6	NA	TRBJ1-1	NA	CASSLKGDTEAFF	TGTGCCAGCAGCTTAAAGGGGGACACTGAAGCTTTCTTT
TRBV5-1	NA	TRBJ2-7	NA	CASSLDGTYNEQYF	TGCGCCAGCAGCTTGGATGGGACCTACAATGAGCAGTACTTC
TRBV7-6	few	TRBJ2-1	TRBD2	CASSLGTSASGQFF	TGTGCCAGCAGCTTGGGGACTAGCGCCTCCGGGCAGTTCTTC
TRBV5-1	NA	TRBJ2-1	TRBD2	CASSQSLLAGGAEQFF	TGCGCCAGCAGCCAGTCCCTACTAGCGGGAGGGGCTGAGCAGTTCTTC
TRBV9	NA	TRBJ2-3	TRBD2	CASSPSGTSSFTDTQYF	TGTGCCAGCAGCCCTTCGGGGACTAGCAGTTTCACAGATACGCAGTATTTT
TRBV7-9	few	TRBJ1-1	NA	CASSLVAENTEAFF	TGTGCCAGCAGCTTAGTAGCGGAGAACACTGAAGCTTTCTTT
TRBV5-1	NA	TRBJ2-7	TRBD2	CASSPGLAATSYEQYF	TGCGCCAGCAGCCCAGGACTAGCGGCTACTTCCTACGAGCAGTACTTC
TRBV9	NA	TRBJ2-7	NA	CASSVGSAGQNYKQYF	TGTGCCAGCAGCGTAGGGAGCGCCGGACAGAACTACAAGCAGTACTTC
TRBV5-1	NA	TRBJ2-4	TRBD2	CASSLALTSGSQNIQYF	TGCGCCAGCAGCTTGGCCCTGACTAGCGGGTCTCAAAACATTCAGTACTTC
TRBV6-4	NA	TRBJ1-4	NA	CASSDSGDPNEKLFF	TGTGCCAGCAGTGACTCCGGGGACCCTAATGAAAAACTGTTTTTT
TRBV5-4	NA	TRBJ2-4	NA	CASSLGSENIQYF	TGTGCCAGCAGCTTGGGGTCGGAAAACATTCAGTACTTC
TRBV28	NA	TRBJ1-1	NA	CASSAPRGNTEAFF	TGTGCCAGCAGTGCCCCTCGGGGAAACACTGAAGCTTTCTTT
TRBV4-1	NA	TRBJ2-5	TRBD2	CASSITLWTSGNQETQYF	TGCGCCAGCAGCATAACCTTATGGACTAGCGGGAACCAAGAGACCCAGTACTTC